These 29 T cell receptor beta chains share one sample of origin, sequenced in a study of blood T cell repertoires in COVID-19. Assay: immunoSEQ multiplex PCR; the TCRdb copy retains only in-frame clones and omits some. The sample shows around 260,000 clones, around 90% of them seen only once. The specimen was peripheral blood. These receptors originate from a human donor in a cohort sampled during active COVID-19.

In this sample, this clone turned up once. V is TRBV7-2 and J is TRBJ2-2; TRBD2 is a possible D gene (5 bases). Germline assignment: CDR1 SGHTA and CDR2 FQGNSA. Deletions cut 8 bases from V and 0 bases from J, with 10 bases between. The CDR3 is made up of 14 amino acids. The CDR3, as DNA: TGTGCCAGCCTGGGCGGGCCGAACACCGGGGAGCTGTTTTTT. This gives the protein CASLGGPNTGELFF.

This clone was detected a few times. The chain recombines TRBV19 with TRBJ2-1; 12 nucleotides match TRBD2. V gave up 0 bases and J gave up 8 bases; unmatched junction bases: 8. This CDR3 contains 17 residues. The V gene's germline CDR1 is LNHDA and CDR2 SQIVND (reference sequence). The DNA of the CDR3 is TGTGCCAGTAGTATAGAAGGGACTAGCGGGCTCGGGGATGAGCAGTTCTTC. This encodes CASSIEGTSGLGDEQFF.

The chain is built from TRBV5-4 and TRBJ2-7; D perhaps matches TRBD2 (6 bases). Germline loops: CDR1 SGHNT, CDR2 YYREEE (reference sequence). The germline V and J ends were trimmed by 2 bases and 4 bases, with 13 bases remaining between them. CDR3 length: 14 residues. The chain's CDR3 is CASSFGQGRYEQYF. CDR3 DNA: TGTGCCAGCAGCTTCGGTCAAGGGAGGTACGAGCAGTACTTC. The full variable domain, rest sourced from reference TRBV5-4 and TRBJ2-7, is ETGVTQSPTHLIKTRGQQVTLRCSSQSGHNTVSWYQQALGQGPQFIFQYYREEENGRGNFPPRFSGLQFPNYSSELNVNALELDDSALYLCASSFGQGRYEQYFGPGTRLTVT.

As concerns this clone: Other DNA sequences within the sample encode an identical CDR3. The DNA for the CDR3 is TGCGCCAGCAGCCTAGCCGGGGAAGCTTTCTTT. Protein: CASSLAGEAFF. The rearrangement uses TRBV5-1 and TRBJ1-1, with D unresolved. The CDR3 consists of 11 residues. Germline CDR1 and CDR2: SGHRS and YFSETQ. Trimming cost V 4 bases and J 8 bases, with 9 bases left between them.

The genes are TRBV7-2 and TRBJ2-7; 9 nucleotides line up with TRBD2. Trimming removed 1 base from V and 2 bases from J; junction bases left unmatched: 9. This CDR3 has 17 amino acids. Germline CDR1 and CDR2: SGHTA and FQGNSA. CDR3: CASSLGVAGDHPYEQYF. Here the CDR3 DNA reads TGTGCCAGCAGCTTAGGGGTAGCGGGGGATCATCCCTACGAGCAGTACTTC.

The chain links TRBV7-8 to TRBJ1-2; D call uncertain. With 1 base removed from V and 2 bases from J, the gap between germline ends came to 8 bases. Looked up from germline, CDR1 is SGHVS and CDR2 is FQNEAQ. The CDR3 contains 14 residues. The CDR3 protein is CASSLGQANYGYTF. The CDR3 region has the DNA TGTGCCAGCAGCTTAGGGCAGGCGAACTATGGCTACACCTTC.

CDR3 in DNA: TGTGCCAGCAGCTTAATCGGTCGAGCGGGGGGTTACACCGGGGAGCTGTTTTTT. This translates into CASSLIGRAGGYTGELFF. The rearrangement uses TRBV7-2 and TRBJ2-2, with 9 bases matching TRBD2. The CDR3 consists of 18 residues. CDR1 and CDR2 from the germline V gene are SGHTA and FQGNSA. Losses at the gene ends were 2 bases for V and 3 bases for J; bases not matched to a gene: 10.

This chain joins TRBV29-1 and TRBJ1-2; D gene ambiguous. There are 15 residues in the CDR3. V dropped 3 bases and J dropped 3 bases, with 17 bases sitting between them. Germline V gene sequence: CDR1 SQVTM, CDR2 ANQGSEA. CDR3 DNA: TGCAGCGTTGAGCCAGTTCAGCGGTTTGACTATGGCTACACCTTC. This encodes CSVEPVQRFDYGYTF.

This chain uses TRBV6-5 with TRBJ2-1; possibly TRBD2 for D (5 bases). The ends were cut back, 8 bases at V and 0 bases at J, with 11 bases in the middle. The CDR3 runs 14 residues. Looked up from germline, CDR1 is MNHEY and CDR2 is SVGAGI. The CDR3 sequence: CASLRGVSYNEQFF. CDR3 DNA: TGTGCCAGCCTTCGGGGTGTCTCCTACAATGAGCAGTTCTTC.

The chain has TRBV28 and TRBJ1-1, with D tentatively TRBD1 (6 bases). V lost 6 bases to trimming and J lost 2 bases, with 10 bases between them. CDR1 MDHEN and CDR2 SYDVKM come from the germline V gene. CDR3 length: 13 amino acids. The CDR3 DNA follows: TGTGCCAGCAGGGACAGTTTTAACACTGAAGCTTTCTTT. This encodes CASRDSFNTEAFF.

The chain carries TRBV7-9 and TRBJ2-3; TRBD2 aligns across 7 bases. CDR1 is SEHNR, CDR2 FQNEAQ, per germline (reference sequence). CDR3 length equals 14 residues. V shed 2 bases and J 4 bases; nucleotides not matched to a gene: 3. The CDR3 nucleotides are TGTGCCAGCAGCTTAAAACGGGAGGCAGATACGCAGTATTTT. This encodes CASSLKREADTQYF.

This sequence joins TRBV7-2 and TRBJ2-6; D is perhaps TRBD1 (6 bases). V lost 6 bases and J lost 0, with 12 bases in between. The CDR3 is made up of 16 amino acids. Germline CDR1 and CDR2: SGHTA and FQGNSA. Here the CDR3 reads CASSSGQPSGANVLTF. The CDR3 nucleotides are TGTGCCAGCAGTTCGGGACAACCCTCTGGGGCCAACGTCCTGACTTTC. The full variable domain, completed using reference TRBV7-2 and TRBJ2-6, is GAGVSQSPSNKVTEKGKDVELRCDPISGHTALYWYRQSLGQGLEFLIYFQGNSAPDKSGLPSDRFSAERTGGSVSTLTIQRTQQEDSAVYLCASSSGQPSGANVLTFGAGSRLTVL.

The CDR3 is CASSLTGRETQYF. The CDR3 DNA sequence: TGTGCCAGCAGTTTAACAGGGCGGGAGACCCAGTACTTC. V gene TRBV27 combines with J gene TRBJ2-5, with D perhaps TRBD1 (6 bases). Germline V CDR1 and CDR2: MNHEY, SMNVEV (reference sequence). V was cut by 2 bases and J by 5 bases, with 9 bases left in between. This CDR3 region has 13 residues.

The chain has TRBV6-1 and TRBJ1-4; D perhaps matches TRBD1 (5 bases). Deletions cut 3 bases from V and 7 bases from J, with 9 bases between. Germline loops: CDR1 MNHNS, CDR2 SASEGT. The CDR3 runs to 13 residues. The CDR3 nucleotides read TGTGCCAGCAGTGACAGGGTCGGTGAAAAACTGTTTTTT. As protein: CASSDRVGEKLFF.

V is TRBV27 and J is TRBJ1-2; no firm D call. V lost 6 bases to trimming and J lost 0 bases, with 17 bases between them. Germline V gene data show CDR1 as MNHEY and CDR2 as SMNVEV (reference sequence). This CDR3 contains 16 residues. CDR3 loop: CASSRDISIANYGYTF. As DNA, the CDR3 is TGTGCCAGCAGCCGGGATATCTCAATTGCTAACTATGGCTACACCTTC.

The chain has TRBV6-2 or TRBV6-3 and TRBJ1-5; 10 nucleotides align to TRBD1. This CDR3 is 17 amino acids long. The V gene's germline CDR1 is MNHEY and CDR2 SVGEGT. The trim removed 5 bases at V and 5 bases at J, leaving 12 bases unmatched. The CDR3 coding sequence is TGTGCCAGCAGTGGGGGACAGGGGTCTTTGGGCTATCAGCCCCAGCATTTT. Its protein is CASSGGQGSLGYQPQHF.

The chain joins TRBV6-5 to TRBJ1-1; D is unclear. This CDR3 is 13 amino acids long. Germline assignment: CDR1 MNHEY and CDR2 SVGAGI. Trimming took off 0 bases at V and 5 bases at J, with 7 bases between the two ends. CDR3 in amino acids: CASSYSFATEAFF. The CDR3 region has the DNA TGTGCCAGCAGTTACTCGTTCGCGACTGAAGCTTTCTTT.

This chain's CDR3 is CASSRSGQASPGEQYF. Written as DNA, the CDR3 is TGCGCCAGCAGCCGATCGGGACAGGCCTCTCCAGGCGAGCAGTACTTC. The V call is TRBV5-1, the J call TRBJ2-7; 8 bases are shared with TRBD1. The germline V gene has CDR1 SGHRS and CDR2 YFSETQ. The junction had 15 bases not matched to a gene; V was cut back by 4 bases and J by 6 bases. The CDR3 length is 16 residues.

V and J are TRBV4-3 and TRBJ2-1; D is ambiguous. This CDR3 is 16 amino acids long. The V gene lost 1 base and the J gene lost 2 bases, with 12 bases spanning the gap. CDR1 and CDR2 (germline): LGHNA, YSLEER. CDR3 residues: CASSQGYGEAYNEQFF. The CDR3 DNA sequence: TGCGCCAGCAGCCAAGGTTACGGCGAGGCCTACAATGAGCAGTTCTTC.

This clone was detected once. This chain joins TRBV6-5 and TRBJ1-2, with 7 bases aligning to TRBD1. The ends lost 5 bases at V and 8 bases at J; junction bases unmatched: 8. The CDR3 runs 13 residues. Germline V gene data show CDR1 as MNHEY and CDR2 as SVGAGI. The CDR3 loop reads CASSTPGQLGYTF. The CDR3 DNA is TGTGCCAGCAGTACCCCGGGACAGCTGGGCTACACCTTC.

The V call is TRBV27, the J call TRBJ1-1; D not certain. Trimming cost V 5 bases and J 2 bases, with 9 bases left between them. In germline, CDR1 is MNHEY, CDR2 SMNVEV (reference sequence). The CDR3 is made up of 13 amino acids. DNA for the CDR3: TGTGCCAGCAGTACTCCGTTCAACACTGAAGCTTTCTTT. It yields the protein CASSTPFNTEAFF.

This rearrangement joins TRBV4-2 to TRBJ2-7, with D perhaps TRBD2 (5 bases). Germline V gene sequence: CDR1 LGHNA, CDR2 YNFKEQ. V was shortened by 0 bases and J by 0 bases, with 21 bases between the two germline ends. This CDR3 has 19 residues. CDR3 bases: TGTGCCAGCAGCCAAGAATCGCGCGGGTGGGCTAGTCGCTCCTACGAGCAGTACTTC. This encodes CASSQESRGWASRSYEQYF.

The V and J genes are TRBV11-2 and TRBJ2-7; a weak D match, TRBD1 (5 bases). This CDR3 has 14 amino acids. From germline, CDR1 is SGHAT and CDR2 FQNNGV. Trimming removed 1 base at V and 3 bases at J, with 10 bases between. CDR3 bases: TGTGCCAGCAGCTTAGCGCAGGGTGGCTACGAGCAGTACTTC. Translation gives CASSLAQGGYEQYF.

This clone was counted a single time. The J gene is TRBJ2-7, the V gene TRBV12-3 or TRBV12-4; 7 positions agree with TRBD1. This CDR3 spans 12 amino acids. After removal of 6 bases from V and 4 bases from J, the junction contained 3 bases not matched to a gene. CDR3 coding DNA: TGTGCCAGCAGACGACAGGGTTACGAGCAGTACTTC. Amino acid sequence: CASRRQGYEQYF.

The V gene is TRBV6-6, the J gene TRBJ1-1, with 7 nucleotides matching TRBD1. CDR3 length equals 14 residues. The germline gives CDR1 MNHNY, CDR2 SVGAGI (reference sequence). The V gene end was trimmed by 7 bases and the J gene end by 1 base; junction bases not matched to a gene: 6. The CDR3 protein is CASTPYRGNTEAFF. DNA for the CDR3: TGTGCCAGCACTCCCTACAGGGGGAACACTGAAGCTTTCTTT.

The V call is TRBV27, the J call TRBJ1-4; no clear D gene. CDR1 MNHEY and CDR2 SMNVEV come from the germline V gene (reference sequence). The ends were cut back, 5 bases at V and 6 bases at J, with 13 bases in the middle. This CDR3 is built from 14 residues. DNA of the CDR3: TGTGCCAGCAGTGAATGGTGGGCCGATGAAAAACTGTTTTTT. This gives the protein CASSEWWADEKLFF.

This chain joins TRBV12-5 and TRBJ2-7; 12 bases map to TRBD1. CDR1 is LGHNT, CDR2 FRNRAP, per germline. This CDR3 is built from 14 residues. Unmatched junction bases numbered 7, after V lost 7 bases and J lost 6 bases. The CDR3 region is CASATGQGAFEQYF. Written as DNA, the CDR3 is TGTGCTAGTGCCACGGGACAGGGGGCCTTCGAGCAGTACTTC. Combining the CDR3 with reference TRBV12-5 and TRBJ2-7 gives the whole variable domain DARVTQTPRHKVTEMGQEVTMRCQPILGHNTVFWYRQTMMQGLELLAYFRNRAPLDDSGMPKDRFSAEMPDATLATLKIQPSEPRDSAVYFCASATGQGAFEQYFGPGTRLTVT.

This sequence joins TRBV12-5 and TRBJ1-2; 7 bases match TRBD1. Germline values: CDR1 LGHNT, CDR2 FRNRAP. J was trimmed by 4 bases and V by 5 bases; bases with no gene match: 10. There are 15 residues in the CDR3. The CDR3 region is CASGGLLGTVYGYTF. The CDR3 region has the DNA TGTGCTAGTGGTGGTCTTCTCGGGACAGTCTATGGCTACACCTTC.

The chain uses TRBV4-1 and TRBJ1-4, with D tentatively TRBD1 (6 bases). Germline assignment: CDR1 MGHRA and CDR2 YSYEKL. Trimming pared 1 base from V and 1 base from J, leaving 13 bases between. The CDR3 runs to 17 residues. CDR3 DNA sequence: TGCGCCAGCAGCCAAGGCAGGGGCGGGAGAACTAATGAAAAACTGTTTTTT. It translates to CASSQGRGGRTNEKLFF.